This TCR beta chain was recorded in a study of Graves' ophthalmopathy and Graves' hyperthyroidism. This CDR3 contains 18 residues. V lost 4 bases to trimming and J lost 3 bases; unmatched junction nucleotides: 5. Hyperthyroidism counted as stable given no ophthalmopathy within 18 months of follow-up. This clonotype was seen repeatedly, ten times or more. For repertoire sequencing, the TCR beta CDR3 regions were amplified from RNA transcripts. First-round RT-PCR with HTBI primers preceded a second-round multiplex PCR. From the multiplex PCR reads, TCRdb called clonotypes with MiXCR, one entry per CDR3 protein. The table has just over 400,000 distinct CDR3 sequences, 20% to 25% seen once.

Sequencing was performed on peripheral blood. This chain uses TRBV12-3 or TRBV12-4 with TRBJ2-6, with TRBD2 matching over 14 bases. The sequence came from a woman between 18 and 29 years old with stable Graves' hyperthyroidism. The CDR3 loop is CASSSLTSGRGGANVLTF. CDR3 DNA: TGTGCCAGCAGTTCCTTGACTAGCGGGAGGGGTGGGGCCAACGTCCTGACTTTC.